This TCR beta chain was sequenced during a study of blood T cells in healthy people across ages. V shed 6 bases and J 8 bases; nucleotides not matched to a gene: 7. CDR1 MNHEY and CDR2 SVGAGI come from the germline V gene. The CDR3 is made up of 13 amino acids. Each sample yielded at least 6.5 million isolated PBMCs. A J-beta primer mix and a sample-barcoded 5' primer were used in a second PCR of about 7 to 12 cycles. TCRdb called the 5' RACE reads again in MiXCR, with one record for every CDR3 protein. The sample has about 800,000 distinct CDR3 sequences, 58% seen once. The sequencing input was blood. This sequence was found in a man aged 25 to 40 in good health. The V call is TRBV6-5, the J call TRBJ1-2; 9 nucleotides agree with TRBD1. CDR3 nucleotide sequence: TGTGCCAGCAGCCGGGACAGGGAGAACGGCTACACCTTC. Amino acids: CASSRDRENGYTF.